Shown below are 27 T cell receptor beta chains from a single sample sequenced in a study of blood T cells in healthy people across ages. Then a second PCR, running roughly 7 to 12 cycles, was carried out with a sample-barcoded 5' primer and a J-beta primer mix. One entry per CDR3 protein, called by TCRdb with MiXCR from the 5' RACE reads. The data hold roughly 1.5 million distinct CDR3 sequences, with less than 45% observed a single time. Input material: blood. The receptors stem from a young woman in good health.

This clonotype turned up a few times. This chain connects TRBV28 to TRBJ2-5; D is undetermined. This CDR3 contains 15 residues. Per germline, CDR1 MDHEN and CDR2 SYDVKM. Deletions cut 7 bases from V and 5 bases from J, with 20 bases between. The CDR3 is CASIHAWAMGETQYF. The CDR3 DNA reads as TGTGCCAGCATTCATGCGTGGGCGATGGGCGAGACCCAGTACTTC.

This clonotype was observed many times. The chain uses TRBV29-1 and TRBJ2-1; the match to TRBD1 covers 7 bases. The length of the CDR3 is 14 residues. CDR1 and CDR2 from the germline V gene are SQVTM and ANQGSEA. V shed 2 bases and J 0 bases; nucleotides not matched to a gene: 1. The CDR3: CSVENRGSYNEQFF. The CDR3 coding sequence is TGCAGCGTTGAAAACAGGGGCTCCTACAATGAGCAGTTCTTC.

The chain uses TRBV7-9 and TRBJ2-3; D not resolved. Germline V lookup: CDR1 SEHNR, CDR2 FQNEAQ (reference sequence). V lost 3 bases and J lost 3, with 13 bases in between. CDR3 length equals 15 residues. This chain's CDR3 is CASSFLARGTDTQYF. The CDR3 DNA is TGTGCCAGCAGCTTCTTGGCCAGAGGAACAGATACGCAGTATTTT.

The V gene is TRBV29-1, the J gene TRBJ1-4; D call uncertain. This CDR3 has 13 residues. The V gene's germline CDR1 is SQVTM and CDR2 ANQGSEA. Deletions cut 6 bases from V and 4 bases from J, with 12 bases between. DNA for the CDR3: TGCAGCGTGGCGACCCTTCTTAATGAAAAACTGTTTTTT. Its protein is CSVATLLNEKLFF.

Note on this clonotype: Given a much more abundant clone one base away, this may be a read error. The genes are TRBV4-3 and TRBJ2-3; D remains unclear. The germline V and J ends were trimmed by 2 bases and 2 bases, with 8 bases remaining between them. The CDR3 is 14 residues long. CDR1 is LGHNA and CDR2 is YSLEER in the germline V gene. The CDR3 loop reads CASSQNRNTDTQYF. Written as DNA, the CDR3 is TGCGCCAGCAGCCAAAATCGGAACACAGATACGCAGTATTTT.

This clonotype was counted a few times. V and J are TRBV29-1 and TRBJ1-2, with no clear D. The CDR3 is 11 amino acids. Trimming left V 6 bases short and J 4 bases short, with 9 bases between. Germline V CDR1 and CDR2: SQVTM, ANQGSEA. The CDR3 region is CSVRTSYGYTF. Written as DNA, the CDR3 is TGCAGCGTCCGAACGAGCTATGGCTACACCTTC.

The chain combines TRBV9 with TRBJ1-4; no definite D call. The CDR3 sequence is 12 residues long. Germline assignment: CDR1 SGDLS and CDR2 YYNGEE. V lost 1 base and J lost 4, with 2 bases in between. CDR3 bases: TGTGCCAGCAGCGTATTTAATGAAAAACTGTTTTTT. It specifies CASSVFNEKLFF.

Only a few counts were recorded for this clonotype. This chain uses TRBV12-3 or TRBV12-4 with TRBJ2-3; D is perhaps TRBD1 or TRBD2 (5 bases each). CDR3 length: 17 amino acids. Trimming took off 5 bases at V and 2 bases at J, with 20 bases between the two ends. The CDR3 DNA sequence: TGTGCCAGCAGTAGGGGCGCTAGCTGGGTGGACACAGATACGCAGTATTTT. Amino acid sequence: CASSRGASWVDTDTQYF.

This sequence joins TRBV28 and TRBJ1-5; D is possibly TRBD1 (5 bases). The CDR3 is 15 amino acids. Trimming stripped 3 bases from V and 3 bases from J, with 12 bases between. Germline V gene lookup returns CDR1 MDHEN and CDR2 SYDVKM. The DNA for the CDR3 is TGTGCCAGCAGTTTCTCGGACACACACAATCAGCCCCAGCATTTT. Its translation is CASSFSDTHNQPQHF.

This clonotype was counted only a few times. The J gene is TRBJ2-1, the V gene TRBV20-1; 9 positions match TRBD2. Germline V CDR1 and CDR2: DFQATT, SNEGSKA (reference sequence). After removal of 1 base from V and 1 base from J, the junction contained 5 bases not matched to a gene. The CDR3 is made up of 16 amino acids. The CDR3, as DNA: TGCAGTGCTAGAGGAATAGCGGGAGTGTCCTACAATGAGCAGTTCTTC. Amino acids: CSARGIAGVSYNEQFF.

The V gene is TRBV20-1, the J gene TRBJ2-1; unclear D gene. Germline V gives CDR1 DFQATT, CDR2 SNEGSKA (reference sequence). CDR3 length equals 14 residues. The V end lost 3 bases, the J end lost 0 bases, and 9 bases lay between the germline ends. The CDR3 coding sequence is TGCAGTGCTAGCGCGGTTAGCTCCTACAATGAGCAGTTCTTC. Encoded protein: CSASAVSSYNEQFF.

The table lists this clonotype with a few counts. The chain employs TRBV20-1 and TRBJ2-1; 9 bases fit TRBD2. This CDR3 comprises 17 residues. The V gene end was trimmed by 3 bases and the J gene end by 7 bases; junction bases not matched to a gene: 16. CDR1 and CDR2 from the germline V gene are DFQATT and SNEGSKA (reference sequence). As DNA, the CDR3 is TGCAGTGCTAGGGCCGAAAGGCGGCGGGGGGGCTATAATGAGCAGTTCTTC. Translated: CSARAERRRGGYNEQFF.

J is TRBJ1-4 and V is TRBV3-1; D possibly corresponds to TRBD1 (5 bases). The germline V gene has CDR1 LGHDT and CDR2 YNNKEL (reference sequence). Trimming removed 8 bases at V and 8 bases at J, with 12 bases between. CDR3 length: 12 amino acids. Here the CDR3 reads CASSWGTEKLFF. CDR3 coding DNA: TGTGCCAGCTCCTGGGGGACCGAAAAACTGTTTTTT.

The chain recombines TRBV7-8 with TRBJ2-1; 13 nucleotides align to TRBD2. The better agreement between TRBJ2-7 and the DNA end casts doubt on the J call. From germline, CDR1 is SGHVS and CDR2 FQNEAQ. The CDR3 sequence is 16 residues long. The CDR3 region has the DNA TGTGCCAGCAGCTTAAAAGGACTAGCGGGGGACAATGAGCAGTACTTC. This sequence encodes CASSLKGLAGDNEQYF.

The chain uses TRBV6-1 and TRBJ2-1, with a weak D call TRBD1 (6 bases). CDR1 MNHNS and CDR2 SASEGT come from the germline V gene. The CDR3 is 14 amino acids. Trimming left V 6 bases short and J 2 bases short, with 11 bases between. CDR3 sequence: CASRRTDPYNEQFF. The CDR3 coding sequence is TGTGCCAGCAGAAGGACAGACCCCTACAATGAGCAGTTCTTC.

The chain links TRBV13 to TRBJ2-5; TRBD2 matches at 7 bases. There are 13 residues in the CDR3. J lost 4 bases, V lost 7 bases, and 6 bases had no gene match. Germline V gene data show CDR1 as PRHDT and CDR2 as FYEKMQ (reference sequence). CDR3 in DNA: TGTGCCAGCACCGTGGGGAGGGTAGAGACCCAGTACTTC. Protein: CASTVGRVETQYF.

The sample holds a few counts of this clonotype. CDR3 in amino acids: CASSLNPSGAYEQYF. CDR3 in DNA: TGTGCCAGCAGCTTGAATCCTAGCGGGGCCTACGAGCAGTACTTC. The chain uses TRBV11-2 and TRBJ2-7; 9 nucleotides agree with TRBD2. CDR1 and CDR2 from the germline V gene are SGHAT and FQNNGV. J gave up 2 bases and V 3 bases, and 5 bases lay outside the gene matches. CDR3 size: 15 residues.

This clonotype was counted only a few times. The chain links TRBV27 to TRBJ2-1; D ambiguous. The CDR3 extends over 14 amino acids. Trimming left V 9 bases short and J 2 bases short, with 14 bases between. Germline assignment: CDR1 MNHEY and CDR2 SMNVEV (reference sequence). CDR3 in amino acids: CASSPRATYNEQFF. The CDR3 DNA reads as TGTGCCAGTTCCCCTAGAGCAACCTACAATGAGCAGTTCTTC.

The chain recombines TRBV7-3 with TRBJ2-5, with 12 bases that match TRBD2. This CDR3 region has 16 residues. The V and J ends lost 0 bases and 11 bases, in that order; junction bases with no gene match: 10. Germline CDR1 is SGHTA and CDR2 is FQGTGA. CDR3 amino acids: CASSLTALAGGYEQYF. For the CDR3, the DNA is TGTGCCAGCAGCTTAACGGCGCTAGCGGGAGGGTATGAGCAGTACTTC.

In this sample, this clonotype turned up many times. The chain has TRBV10-3 and TRBJ2-1; perhaps TRBD1 as D (6 bases). CDR1 and CDR2 (germline): ENHRY, SYGVKD. V lost 6 bases and J lost 8, with 8 bases in between. The CDR3 loop spans 11 amino acids. CDR3 loop: CAIRDSDEQFF. The CDR3, as DNA: TGTGCCATCAGGGACAGTGATGAGCAGTTCTTC.

This clonotype was detected a few times. The chain couples TRBV24-1 to TRBJ2-7; the D gene could be TRBD1 or TRBD2 (5 bases each). This CDR3 region has 14 residues. With 4 bases removed from V and 5 bases from J, the gap between germline ends came to 14 bases. Germline CDR1 KGHDR, CDR2 SFDVKD. For the CDR3, the DNA is TGTGCCACCAGTGAGGGCCCAGGGAGACACGAGCAGTACTTC. This codes for CATSEGPGRHEQYF.

This clonotype was observed a few times. The J gene is TRBJ2-7, the V gene TRBV29-1; TRBD2 matches at 8 bases. Germline V gives CDR1 SQVTM, CDR2 ANQGSEA. J gave up 9 bases and V 1 base, and 5 bases lay outside the gene matches. The CDR3 spans 12 residues. The CDR3 region is CSVEGLAKRQYF. For the CDR3, the DNA is TGCAGCGTTGAAGGACTAGCGAAACGGCAGTACTTC.

This clonotype was found a few times. This chain uses TRBV20-1 with TRBJ1-1, with D perhaps TRBD1 (6 bases). V lost 5 bases, J lost 7 bases, and 8 bases lay in between. Germline CDR1 DFQATT, CDR2 SNEGSKA (reference sequence). CDR3 length equals 10 residues. As DNA, the CDR3 is TGCAGTGCTTTGGACAGTGAAGCTTTCTTT. This translates into CSALDSEAFF.

The chain uses TRBV6-6 and TRBJ2-1, with TRBD2 identical over 8 bases. CDR1 and CDR2 from the germline V gene are MNHNY and SVGAGI (reference sequence). V lost 6 bases, J lost 5 bases, and 6 bases stayed unmatched. This CDR3 spans 14 amino acids. CDR3 in DNA: TGTGCCAGCAGCCTGCGGGGGGCAGACAATGAGCAGTTCTTC. It specifies CASSLRGADNEQFF.

Only a few counts were recorded for this clonotype. The rearrangement joins TRBV5-1 to TRBJ2-3; D ambiguous. Germline CDR1 reads SGHRS; CDR2 reads YFSETQ. The CDR3 has 14 residues. V shed 2 bases and J shed 4 bases, with 11 bases lying between them. As DNA, the CDR3 is TGCGCCAGCAGCTTAGGACCGGCTTCAGATACGCAGTATTTT. It codes for CASSLGPASDTQYF.

The chain employs TRBV14 and TRBJ2-1; weak D call: TRBD1 (5 bases). The V and J ends lost 0 bases and 8 bases respectively, with 17 bases between them. This CDR3 is 16 amino acids long. Germline loops: CDR1 SGHDN, CDR2 FVKESK. The CDR3 region is CASSQDFPQGTHEQFF. In nucleotides, the CDR3 is TGTGCCAGCAGCCAAGATTTTCCTCAGGGAACCCATGAGCAGTTCTTC.

The chain combines TRBV7-9 with TRBJ2-1; 10 nucleotides line up with TRBD2. Germline CDR1 reads SEHNR; CDR2 reads FQNEAQ (reference sequence). V trimming: 8 bases; J trimming: 9 bases; junction bases outside the gene matches: 19. This CDR3 comprises 17 residues. CDR3 sequence reads: CASSFLAGESSYVEQFF. The CDR3 coding sequence is TGTGCCAGCTCCTTCCTAGCGGGAGAATCGTCGTACGTTGAGCAGTTCTTC. Combining the CDR3 with reference TRBV7-9 and TRBJ2-1 gives the whole variable domain DTGVSQNPRHKITKRGQNVTFRCDPISEHNRLYWYRQTLGQGPEFLTYFQNEAQLEKSRLLSDRFSAERPKGSFSTLEIQRTEQGDSAMYLCASSFLAGESSYVEQFFGPGTRLTVL.